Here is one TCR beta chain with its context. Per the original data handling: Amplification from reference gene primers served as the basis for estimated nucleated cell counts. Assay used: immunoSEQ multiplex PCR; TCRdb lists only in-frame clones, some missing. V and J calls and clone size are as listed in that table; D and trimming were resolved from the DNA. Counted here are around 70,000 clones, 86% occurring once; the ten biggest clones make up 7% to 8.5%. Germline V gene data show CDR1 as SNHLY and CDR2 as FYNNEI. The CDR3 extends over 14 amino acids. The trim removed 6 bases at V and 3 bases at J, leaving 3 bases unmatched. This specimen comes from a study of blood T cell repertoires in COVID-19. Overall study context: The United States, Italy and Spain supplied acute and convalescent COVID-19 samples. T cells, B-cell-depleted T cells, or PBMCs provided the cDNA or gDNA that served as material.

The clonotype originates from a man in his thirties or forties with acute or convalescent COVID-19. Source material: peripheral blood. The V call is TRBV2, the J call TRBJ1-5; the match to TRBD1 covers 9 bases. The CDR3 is CASSRDRANQPQHF. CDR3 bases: TGTGCCAGCAGCCGGGACAGGGCCAATCAGCCCCAGCATTTT.